Listed here is a single TCR beta chain. The table came from immunoSEQ multiplex PCR; TCRdb's copy has only in-frame clones and leaves some out. The sample yields 78,000 or so clones, around four fifths seen once. The CDR3 length is 18 residues. V shed 5 bases, J shed 0 bases, and the junction held 10 bases outside the gene matches. The germline V gene encodes CDR1 MNHNY and CDR2 SVGAGI (reference sequence). The entry originates in a study of control samples from healthy donors and cancer patients. The chain recombines TRBV6-6 with TRBJ1-6; TRBD1 matches 7 bases. The clonotype originates from a middle-aged man in good health. The specimen was blood. For the CDR3, the DNA is TGTGCCAGCAGTCACGACAGGGCCCAGAGCTCCTATAATTCACCCCTCCACTTT. Its translation: CASSHDRAQSSYNSPLHF.